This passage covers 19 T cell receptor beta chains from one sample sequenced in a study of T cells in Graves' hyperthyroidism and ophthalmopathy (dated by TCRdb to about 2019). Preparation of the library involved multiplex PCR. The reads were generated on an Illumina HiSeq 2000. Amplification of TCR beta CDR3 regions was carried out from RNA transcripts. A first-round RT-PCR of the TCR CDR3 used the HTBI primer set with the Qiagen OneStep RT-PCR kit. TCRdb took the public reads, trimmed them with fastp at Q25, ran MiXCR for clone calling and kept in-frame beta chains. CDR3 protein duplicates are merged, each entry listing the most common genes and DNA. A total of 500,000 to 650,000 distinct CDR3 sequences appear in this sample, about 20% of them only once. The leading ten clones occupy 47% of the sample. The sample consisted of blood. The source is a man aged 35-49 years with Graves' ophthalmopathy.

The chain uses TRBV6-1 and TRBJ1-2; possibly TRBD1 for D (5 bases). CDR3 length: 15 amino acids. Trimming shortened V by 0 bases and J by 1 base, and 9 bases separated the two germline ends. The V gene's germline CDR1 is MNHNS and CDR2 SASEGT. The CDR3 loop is CASSEARGHNYGYTF. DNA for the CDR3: TGTGCCAGCAGTGAAGCTCGGGGCCATAACTATGGCTACACCTTC.

CDR3 region: CSARILRGNTEAFF. CDR3 nucleotides: TGCAGTGCTAGGATCCTTCGGGGGAACACTGAAGCTTTCTTT. J is TRBJ1-1 and V is TRBV20-1; D is ambiguous. Germline CDR1 and CDR2: DFQATT and SNEGSKA (reference sequence). The CDR3 runs 14 residues. V gave up 3 bases and J gave up 1 base, with 12 bases separating them.

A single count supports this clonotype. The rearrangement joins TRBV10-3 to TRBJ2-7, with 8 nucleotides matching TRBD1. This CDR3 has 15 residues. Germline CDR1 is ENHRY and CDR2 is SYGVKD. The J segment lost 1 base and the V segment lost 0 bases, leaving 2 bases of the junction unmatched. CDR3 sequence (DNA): TGTGCCATCAGTGAGTCGCGGACAGGGTCCTACGAGCAGTACTTC. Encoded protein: CAISESRTGSYEQYF.

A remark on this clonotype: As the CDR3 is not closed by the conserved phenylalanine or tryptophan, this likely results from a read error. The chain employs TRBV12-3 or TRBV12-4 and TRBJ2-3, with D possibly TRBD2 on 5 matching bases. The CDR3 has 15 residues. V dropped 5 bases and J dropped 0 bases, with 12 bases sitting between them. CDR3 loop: CASSKERRSTDTQYS. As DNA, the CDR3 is TGTGCCAGCAGTAAAGAGCGGCGGAGCACAGATACGCAGTATTCT.

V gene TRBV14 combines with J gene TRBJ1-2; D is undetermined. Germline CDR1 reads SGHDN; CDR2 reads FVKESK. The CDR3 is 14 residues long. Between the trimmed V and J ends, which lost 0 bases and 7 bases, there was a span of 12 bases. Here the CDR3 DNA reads TGTGCCAGCAGCCAAGATACGGGGTGGATTGGCTACACCTTC. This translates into CASSQDTGWIGYTF.

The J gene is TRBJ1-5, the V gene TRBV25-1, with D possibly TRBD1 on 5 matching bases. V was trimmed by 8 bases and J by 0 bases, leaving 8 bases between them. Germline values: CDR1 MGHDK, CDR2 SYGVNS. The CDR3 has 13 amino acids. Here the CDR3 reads CASGDSSNQPQHF. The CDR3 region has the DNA TGTGCCAGCGGCGACAGTAGCAATCAGCCCCAGCATTTT. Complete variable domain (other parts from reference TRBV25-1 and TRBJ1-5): EADIYQTPRYLVIGTGKKITLECSQTMGHDKMYWYQQDPGMELHLIHYSYGVNSTEKGDLSSESTVSRIRTEHFPLTLESARPSHTSQYLCASGDSSNQPQHFGDGTRLSIL.

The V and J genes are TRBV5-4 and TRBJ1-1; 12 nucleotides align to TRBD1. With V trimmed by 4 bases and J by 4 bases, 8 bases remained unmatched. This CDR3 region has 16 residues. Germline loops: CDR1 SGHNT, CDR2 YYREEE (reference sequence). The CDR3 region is CASSNRDRGRRTEAFF. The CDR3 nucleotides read TGTGCCAGCAGCAACCGGGACAGGGGGCGACGCACTGAAGCTTTCTTT. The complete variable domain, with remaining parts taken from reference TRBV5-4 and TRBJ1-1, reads ETGVTQSPTHLIKTRGQQVTLRCSSQSGHNTVSWYQQALGQGPQFIFQYYREEENGRGNFPPRFSGLQFPNYSSELNVNALELDDSALYLCASSNRDRGRRTEAFFGQGTRLTVV.

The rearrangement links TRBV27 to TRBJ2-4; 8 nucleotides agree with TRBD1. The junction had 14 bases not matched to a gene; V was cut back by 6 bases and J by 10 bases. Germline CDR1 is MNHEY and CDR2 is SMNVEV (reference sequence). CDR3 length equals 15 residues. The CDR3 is CASRPNFGQGQIQYF. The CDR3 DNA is TGTGCCAGCAGACCTAATTTCGGACAGGGCCAGATTCAGTACTTC.

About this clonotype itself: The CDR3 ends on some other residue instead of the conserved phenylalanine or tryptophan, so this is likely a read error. The CDR3 protein is CASSLGAGLAGNTIYS. CDR3 nucleotides: TGTGCCAGCAGCTTAGGGGCAGGGTTGGCCGGAAACACCATATATTCT. The rearrangement links TRBV13 to TRBJ1-3, with D perhaps matching TRBD1 (5 bases). The germline V gene encodes CDR1 PRHDT and CDR2 FYEKMQ (reference sequence). The CDR3 has 16 amino acids. V was shortened by 0 bases and J by 4 bases, with 13 bases between the two germline ends.

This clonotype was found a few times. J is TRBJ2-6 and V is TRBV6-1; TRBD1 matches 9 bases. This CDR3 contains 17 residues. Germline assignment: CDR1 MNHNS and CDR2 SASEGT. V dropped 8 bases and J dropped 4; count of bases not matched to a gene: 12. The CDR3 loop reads CASGAAGTGTGANVLTF. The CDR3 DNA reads TGTGCCAGCGGGGCGGCCGGGACAGGGACGGGGGCCAACGTCCTGACTTTC.

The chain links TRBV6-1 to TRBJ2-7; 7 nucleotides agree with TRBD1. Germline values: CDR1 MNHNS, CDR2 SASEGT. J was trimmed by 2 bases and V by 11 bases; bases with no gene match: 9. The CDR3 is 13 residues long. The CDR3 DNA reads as TGTGCCGGCAATCAGGGGGTCGCCTACGAGCAGTACTTC. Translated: CAGNQGVAYEQYF.

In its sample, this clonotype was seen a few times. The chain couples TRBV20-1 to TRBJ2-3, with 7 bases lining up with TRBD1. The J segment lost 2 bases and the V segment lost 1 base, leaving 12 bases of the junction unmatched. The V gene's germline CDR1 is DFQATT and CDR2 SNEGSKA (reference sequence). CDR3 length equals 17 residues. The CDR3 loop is CSARAYGQAPLTDTQYF. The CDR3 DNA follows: TGCAGTGCTAGAGCGTACGGACAGGCTCCTCTCACAGATACGCAGTATTTT.

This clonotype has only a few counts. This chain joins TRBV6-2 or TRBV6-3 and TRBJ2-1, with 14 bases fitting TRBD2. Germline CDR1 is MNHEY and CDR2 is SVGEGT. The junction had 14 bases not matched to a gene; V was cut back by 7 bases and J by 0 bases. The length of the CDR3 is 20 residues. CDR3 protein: CASIPRGLAGGWSSYNEQFF. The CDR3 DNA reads TGTGCCAGCATTCCCCGAGGACTAGCGGGAGGCTGGAGCTCCTACAATGAGCAGTTCTTC.

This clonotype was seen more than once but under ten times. The CDR3, as DNA: TGTGCCAGCGGGGGGGGCCTGGGGCCACAGCCCCAGCATTTT. Protein: CASGGGLGPQPQHF. V and J are TRBV2 and TRBJ1-5, with D possibly being TRBD1 (6 bases). Per germline, CDR1 SNHLY and CDR2 FYNNEI. Trimming pared 8 bases from V and 7 bases from J, leaving 18 bases between. CDR3 length equals 14 residues.

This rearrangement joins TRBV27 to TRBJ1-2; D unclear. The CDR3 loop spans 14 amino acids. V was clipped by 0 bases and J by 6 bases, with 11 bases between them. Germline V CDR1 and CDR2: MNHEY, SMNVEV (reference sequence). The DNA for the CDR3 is TGTGCCAGCAGTTTATCCTCTGGGCGGGATGGCTACACCTTC. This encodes CASSLSSGRDGYTF.

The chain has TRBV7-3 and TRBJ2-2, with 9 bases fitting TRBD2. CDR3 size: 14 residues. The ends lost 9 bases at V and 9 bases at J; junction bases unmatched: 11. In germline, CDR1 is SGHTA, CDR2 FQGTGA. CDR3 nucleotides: TGTGCCAGTAGTCCAGCGGGGGGCCAGAGGGAGCTGTTTTTT. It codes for CASSPAGGQRELFF. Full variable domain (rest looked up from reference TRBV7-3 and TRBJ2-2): GAGVSQTPSNKVTEKGKYVELRCDPISGHTALYWYRQSLGQGPEFLIYFQGTGAADDSGLPNDRFFAVRPEGSVSTLKIQRTERGDSAVYLCASSPAGGQRELFFGEGSRLTVL.

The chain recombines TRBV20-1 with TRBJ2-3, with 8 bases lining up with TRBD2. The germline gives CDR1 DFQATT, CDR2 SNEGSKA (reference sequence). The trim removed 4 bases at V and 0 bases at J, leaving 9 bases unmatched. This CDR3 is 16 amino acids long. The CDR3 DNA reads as TGCAGTGCTAATAGCGGGGTGGCTTCTAGCACAGATACGCAGTATTTT. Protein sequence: CSANSGVASSTDTQYF.

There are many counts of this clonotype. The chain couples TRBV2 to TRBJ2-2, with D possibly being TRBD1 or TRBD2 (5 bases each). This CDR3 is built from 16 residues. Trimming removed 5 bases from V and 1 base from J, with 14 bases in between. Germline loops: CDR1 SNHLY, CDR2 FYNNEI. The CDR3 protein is CASSNRGARNTGELFF. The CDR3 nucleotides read TGTGCCAGCAGTAACCGAGGGGCGCGGAACACCGGGGAGCTGTTTTTT.

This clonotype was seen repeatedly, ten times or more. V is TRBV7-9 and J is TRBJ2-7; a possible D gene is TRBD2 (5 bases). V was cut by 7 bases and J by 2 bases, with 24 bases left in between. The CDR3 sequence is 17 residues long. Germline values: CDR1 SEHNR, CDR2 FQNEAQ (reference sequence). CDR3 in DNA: TGTGCCAGCACCAACTTCAGGAGGACGGTGACCACCTACGAGCAGTACTTC. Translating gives CASTNFRRTVTTYEQYF.